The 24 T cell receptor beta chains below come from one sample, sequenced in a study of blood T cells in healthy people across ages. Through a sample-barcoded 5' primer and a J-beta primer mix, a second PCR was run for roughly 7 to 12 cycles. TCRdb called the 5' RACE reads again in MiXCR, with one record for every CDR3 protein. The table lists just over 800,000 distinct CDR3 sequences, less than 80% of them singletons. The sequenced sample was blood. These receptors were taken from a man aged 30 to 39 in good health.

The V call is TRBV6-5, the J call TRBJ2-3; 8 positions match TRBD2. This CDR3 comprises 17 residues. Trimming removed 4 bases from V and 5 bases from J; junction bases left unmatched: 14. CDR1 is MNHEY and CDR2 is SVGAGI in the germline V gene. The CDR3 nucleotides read TGTGCCAGCAGTTCTGGGCGGAGGGCGGGGGGTTTAGATACGCAGTATTTT. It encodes CASSSGRRAGGLDTQYF.

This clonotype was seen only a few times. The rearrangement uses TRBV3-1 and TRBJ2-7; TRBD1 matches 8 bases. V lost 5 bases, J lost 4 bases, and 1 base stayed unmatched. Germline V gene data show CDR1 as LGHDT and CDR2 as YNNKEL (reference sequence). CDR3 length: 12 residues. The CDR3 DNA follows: TGTGCCAGCAGCAACAGGGGGTACGAGCAGTACTTC. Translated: CASSNRGYEQYF.

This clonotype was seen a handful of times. The CDR3 sequence: CSVDSDRGTDTQYF. The DNA for the CDR3 is TGCAGCGTTGACTCGGACAGGGGGACAGATACGCAGTATTTT. This rearrangement joins TRBV29-1 to TRBJ2-3; 10 bases align to TRBD1. Germline CDR1 reads SQVTM; CDR2 reads ANQGSEA. The CDR3 length is 14 residues. Trimming removed 3 bases from V and 3 bases from J; junction bases left unmatched: 3.

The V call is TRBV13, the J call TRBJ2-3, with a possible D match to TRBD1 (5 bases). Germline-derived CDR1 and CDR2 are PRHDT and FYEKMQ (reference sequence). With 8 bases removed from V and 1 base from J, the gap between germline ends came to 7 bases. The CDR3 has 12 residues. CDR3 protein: CASDSGTDTQYF. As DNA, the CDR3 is TGTGCCAGCGACAGCGGCACAGATACGCAGTATTTT.

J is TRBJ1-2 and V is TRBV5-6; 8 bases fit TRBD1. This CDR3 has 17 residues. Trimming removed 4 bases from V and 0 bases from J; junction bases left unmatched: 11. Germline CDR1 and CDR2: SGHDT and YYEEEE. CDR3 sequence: CASSAIDRGSANYGYTF. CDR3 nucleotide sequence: TGTGCCAGCAGCGCCATTGACAGGGGATCAGCTAACTATGGCTACACCTTC.

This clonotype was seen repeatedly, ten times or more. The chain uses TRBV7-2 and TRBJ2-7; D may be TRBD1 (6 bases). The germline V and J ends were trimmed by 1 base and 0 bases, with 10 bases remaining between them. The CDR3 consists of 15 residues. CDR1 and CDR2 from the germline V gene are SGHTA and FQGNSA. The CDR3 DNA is TGTGCCAGCAGCTTAGTAAGGACAGCCTCCTACGAGCAGTACTTC. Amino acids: CASSLVRTASYEQYF.

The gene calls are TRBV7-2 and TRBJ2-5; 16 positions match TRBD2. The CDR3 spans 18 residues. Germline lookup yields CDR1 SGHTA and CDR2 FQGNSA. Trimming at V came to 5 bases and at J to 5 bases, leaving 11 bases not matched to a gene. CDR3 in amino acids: CASSPKGTSGGAAETQYF. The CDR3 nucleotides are TGTGCCAGCAGCCCGAAGGGGACTAGCGGGGGGGCCGCCGAGACCCAGTACTTC.

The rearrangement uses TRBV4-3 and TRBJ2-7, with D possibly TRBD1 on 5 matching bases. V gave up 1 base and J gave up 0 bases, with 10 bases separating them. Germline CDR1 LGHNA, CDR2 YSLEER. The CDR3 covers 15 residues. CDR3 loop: CASSQVAGNSYEQYF. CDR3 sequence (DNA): TGCGCCAGCAGCCAAGTGGCAGGGAACTCCTACGAGCAGTACTTC.

In nucleotides, the CDR3 is TGTGCCAGCGGGAATTGGGCCCTTTCCTCTGGGGCCAACGTCCTGACTTTC. Translation gives CASGNWALSSGANVLTF. The rearrangement links TRBV6-2 or TRBV6-3 to TRBJ2-6; D is uncertain. The V gene's germline CDR1 is MNHEY and CDR2 SVGEGT. The CDR3 length is 17 residues. V lost 8 bases to trimming and J lost 0 bases, with 17 bases between them.

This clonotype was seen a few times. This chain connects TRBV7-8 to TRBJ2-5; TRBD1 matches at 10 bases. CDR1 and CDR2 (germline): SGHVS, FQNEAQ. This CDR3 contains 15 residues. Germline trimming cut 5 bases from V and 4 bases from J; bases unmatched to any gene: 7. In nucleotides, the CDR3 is TGTGCCAGCAGCATCCGACAGGGGGCAGGAGAGACCCAGTACTTC. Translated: CASSIRQGAGETQYF. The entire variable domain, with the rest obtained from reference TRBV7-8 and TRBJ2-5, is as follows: GAGVSQSPRYKVAKRGQDVALRCDPISGHVSLFWYQQALGQGPEFLTYFQNEAQLDKSGLPSDRFFAERPEGSVSTLKIQRTQQEDSAVYLCASSIRQGAGETQYFGPGTRLLVL.

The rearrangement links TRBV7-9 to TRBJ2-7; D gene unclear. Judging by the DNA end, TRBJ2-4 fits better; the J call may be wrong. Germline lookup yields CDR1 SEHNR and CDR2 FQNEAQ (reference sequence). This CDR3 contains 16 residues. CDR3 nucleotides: TGTGCCAGCAGCTCAACAGCCTCTCCTGCCAAAAACATTCAGTACTTC. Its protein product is CASSSTASPAKNIQYF.

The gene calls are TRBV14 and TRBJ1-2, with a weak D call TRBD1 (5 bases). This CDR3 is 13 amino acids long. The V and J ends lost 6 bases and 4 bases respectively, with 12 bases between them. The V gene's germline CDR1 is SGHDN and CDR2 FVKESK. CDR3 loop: CASSTGGTYGYTF. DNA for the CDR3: TGTGCCAGCAGTACGGGGGGAACCTATGGCTACACCTTC.

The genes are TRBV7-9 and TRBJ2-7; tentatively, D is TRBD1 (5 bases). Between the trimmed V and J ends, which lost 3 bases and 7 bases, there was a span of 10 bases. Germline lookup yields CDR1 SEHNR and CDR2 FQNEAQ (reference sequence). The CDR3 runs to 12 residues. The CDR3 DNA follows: TGTGCCAGCAGCTTTGGGGCTGGGGAGCAGTACTTC. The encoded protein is CASSFGAGEQYF.

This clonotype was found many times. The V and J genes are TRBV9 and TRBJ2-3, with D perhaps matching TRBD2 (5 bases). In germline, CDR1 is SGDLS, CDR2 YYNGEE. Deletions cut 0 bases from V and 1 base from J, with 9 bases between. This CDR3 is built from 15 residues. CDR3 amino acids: CASSVGGERTDTQYF. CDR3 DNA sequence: TGTGCCAGCAGCGTAGGGGGAGAACGCACAGATACGCAGTATTTT.

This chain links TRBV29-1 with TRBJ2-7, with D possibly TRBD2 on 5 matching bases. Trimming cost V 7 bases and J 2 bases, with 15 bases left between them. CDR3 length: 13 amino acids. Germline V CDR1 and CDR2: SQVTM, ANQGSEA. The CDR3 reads CSANGGAAYEQYF. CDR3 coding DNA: TGCAGCGCCAACGGAGGCGCGGCCTACGAGCAGTACTTC.

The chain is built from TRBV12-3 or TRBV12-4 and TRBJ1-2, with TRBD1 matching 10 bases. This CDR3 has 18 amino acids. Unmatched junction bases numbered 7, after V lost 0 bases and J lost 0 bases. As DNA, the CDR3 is TGTGCCAGCAGTTTAGCCAGGGACAGGGGACCTCCTAACTATGGCTACACCTTC. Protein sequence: CASSLARDRGPPNYGYTF.

The CDR3 coding sequence is TGTGCCACCAGTGACTCCGGACCAGTCAGGCCCCAGGGTGAGCAGTTCTTC. As protein: CATSDSGPVRPQGEQFF. The chain links TRBV24-1 to TRBJ2-1; perhaps TRBD1 as D (5 bases). This CDR3 has 17 amino acids. The germline V and J ends were trimmed by 4 bases and 9 bases, with 24 bases remaining between them. Germline V lookup: CDR1 KGHDR, CDR2 SFDVKD.

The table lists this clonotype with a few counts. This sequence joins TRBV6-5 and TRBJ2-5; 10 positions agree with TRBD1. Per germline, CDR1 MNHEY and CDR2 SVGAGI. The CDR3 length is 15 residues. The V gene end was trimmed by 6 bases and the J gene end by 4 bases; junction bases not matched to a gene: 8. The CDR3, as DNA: TGTGCCAGCAGACCGACAGGGGGCGCGACAGAGACCCAGTACTTC. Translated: CASRPTGGATETQYF.

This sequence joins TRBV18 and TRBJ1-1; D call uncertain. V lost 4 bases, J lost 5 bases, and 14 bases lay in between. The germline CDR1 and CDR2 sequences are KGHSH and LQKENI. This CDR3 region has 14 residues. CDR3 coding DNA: TGTGCCAGCTCACATGACGCGAAAACGACTGAAGCTTTCTTT. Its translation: CASSHDAKTTEAFF.

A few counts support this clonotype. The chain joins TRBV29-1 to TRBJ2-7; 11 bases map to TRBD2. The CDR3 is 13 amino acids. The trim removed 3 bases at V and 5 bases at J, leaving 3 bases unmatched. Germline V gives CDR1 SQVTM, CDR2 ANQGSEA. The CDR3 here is CSVDTSGGNEQYF. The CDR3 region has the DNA TGCAGCGTTGACACTAGCGGGGGTAACGAGCAGTACTTC.

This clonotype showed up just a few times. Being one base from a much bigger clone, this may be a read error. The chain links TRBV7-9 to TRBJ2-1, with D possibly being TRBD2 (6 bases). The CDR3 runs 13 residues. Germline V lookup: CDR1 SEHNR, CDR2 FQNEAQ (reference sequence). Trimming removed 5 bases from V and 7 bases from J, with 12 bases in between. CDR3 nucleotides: TGTGCCAGCAGCGTAATGGGGGGAAATGAGCAGTTCTTC. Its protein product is CASSVMGGNEQFF.

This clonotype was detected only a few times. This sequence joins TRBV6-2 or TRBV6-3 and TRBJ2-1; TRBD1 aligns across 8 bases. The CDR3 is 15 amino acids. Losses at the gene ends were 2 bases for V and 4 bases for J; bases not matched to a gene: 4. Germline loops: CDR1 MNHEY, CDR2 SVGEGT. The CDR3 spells CASSYGGQVYNEQFF. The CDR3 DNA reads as TGTGCCAGCAGTTACGGGGGACAGGTTTACAATGAGCAGTTCTTC.

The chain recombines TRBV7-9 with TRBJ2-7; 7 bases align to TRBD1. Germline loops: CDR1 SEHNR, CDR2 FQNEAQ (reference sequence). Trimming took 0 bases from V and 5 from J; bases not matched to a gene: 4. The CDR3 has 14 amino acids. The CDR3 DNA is TGTGCCAGCAGCTTAGCGCTCAGGGGGAACGAGCAGTACTTC. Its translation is CASSLALRGNEQYF.

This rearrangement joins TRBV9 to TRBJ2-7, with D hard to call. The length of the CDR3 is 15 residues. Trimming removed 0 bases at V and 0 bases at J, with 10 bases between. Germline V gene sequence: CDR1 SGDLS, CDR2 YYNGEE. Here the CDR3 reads CASSVEAGYSYEQYF. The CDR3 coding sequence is TGTGCCAGCAGCGTAGAGGCAGGATACTCCTACGAGCAGTACTTC.